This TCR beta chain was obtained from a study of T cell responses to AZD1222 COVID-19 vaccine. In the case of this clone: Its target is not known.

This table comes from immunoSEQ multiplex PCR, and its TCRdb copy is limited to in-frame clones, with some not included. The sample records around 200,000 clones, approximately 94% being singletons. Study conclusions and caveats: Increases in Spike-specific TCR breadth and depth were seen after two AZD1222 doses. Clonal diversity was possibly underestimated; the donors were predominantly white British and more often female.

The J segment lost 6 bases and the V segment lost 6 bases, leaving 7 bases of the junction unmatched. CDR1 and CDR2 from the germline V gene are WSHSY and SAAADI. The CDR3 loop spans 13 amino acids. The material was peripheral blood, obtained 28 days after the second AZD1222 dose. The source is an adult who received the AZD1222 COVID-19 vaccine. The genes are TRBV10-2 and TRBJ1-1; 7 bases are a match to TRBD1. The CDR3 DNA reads TGCGCCAGCAGAGGGGGGACAGCATCTGAAGCTTTCTTT. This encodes CASRGGTASEAFF.